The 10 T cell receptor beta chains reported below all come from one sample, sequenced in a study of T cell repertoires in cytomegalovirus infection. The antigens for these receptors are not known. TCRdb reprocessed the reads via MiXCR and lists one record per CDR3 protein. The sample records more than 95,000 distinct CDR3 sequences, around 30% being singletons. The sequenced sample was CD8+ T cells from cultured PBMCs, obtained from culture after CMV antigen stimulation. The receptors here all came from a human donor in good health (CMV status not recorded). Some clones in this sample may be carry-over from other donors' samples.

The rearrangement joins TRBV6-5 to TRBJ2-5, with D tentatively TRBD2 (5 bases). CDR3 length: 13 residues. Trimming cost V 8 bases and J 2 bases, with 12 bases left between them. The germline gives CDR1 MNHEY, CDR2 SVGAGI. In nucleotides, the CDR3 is TGTGCCAGCCGTTCTGAGGGTCAAGAGACCCAGTACTTC. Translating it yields CASRSEGQETQYF.

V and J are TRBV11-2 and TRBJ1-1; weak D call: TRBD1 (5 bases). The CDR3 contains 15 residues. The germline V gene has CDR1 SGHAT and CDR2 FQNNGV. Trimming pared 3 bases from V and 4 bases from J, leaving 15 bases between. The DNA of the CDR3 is TGTGCCAGCAGCTTTGGGGGGGAAATACTCACTGAAGCTTTCTTT. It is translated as CASSFGGEILTEAFF.

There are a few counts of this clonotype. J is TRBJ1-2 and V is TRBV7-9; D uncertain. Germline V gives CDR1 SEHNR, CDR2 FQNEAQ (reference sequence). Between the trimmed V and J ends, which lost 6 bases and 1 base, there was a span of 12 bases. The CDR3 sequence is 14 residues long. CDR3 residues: CASSPYHHNYGYTF. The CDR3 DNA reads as TGTGCCAGCAGTCCTTACCATCATAACTATGGCTACACCTTC.

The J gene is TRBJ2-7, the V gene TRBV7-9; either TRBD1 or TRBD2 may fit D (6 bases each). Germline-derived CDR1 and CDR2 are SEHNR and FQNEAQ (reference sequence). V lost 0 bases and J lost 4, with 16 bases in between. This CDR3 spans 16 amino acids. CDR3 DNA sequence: TGTGCCAGCAGCTTAGCGGGGGGCCGCCGGAGGTACGAGCAGTACTTC. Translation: CASSLAGGRRRYEQYF.

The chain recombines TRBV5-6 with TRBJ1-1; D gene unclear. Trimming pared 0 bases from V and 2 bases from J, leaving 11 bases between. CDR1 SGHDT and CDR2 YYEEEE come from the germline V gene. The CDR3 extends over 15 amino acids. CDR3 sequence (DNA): TGTGCCAGCAGCTTGGCCGCCAGGCCCAACACTGAAGCTTTCTTT. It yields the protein CASSLAARPNTEAFF. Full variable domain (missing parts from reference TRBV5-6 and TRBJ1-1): DAGVTQSPTHLIKTRGQQVTLRCSPKSGHDTVSWYQQALGQGPQFIFQYYEEEERQRGNFPDRFSGHQFPNYSSELNVNALLLGDSALYLCASSLAARPNTEAFFGQGTRLTVV.

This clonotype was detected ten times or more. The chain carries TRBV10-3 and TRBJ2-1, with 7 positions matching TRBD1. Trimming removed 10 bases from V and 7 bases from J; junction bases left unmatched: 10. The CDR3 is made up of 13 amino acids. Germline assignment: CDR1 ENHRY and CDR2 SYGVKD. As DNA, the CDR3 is TGTGCCACCCGGGACAGACCTACAAATGAGCAGTTCTTC. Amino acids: CATRDRPTNEQFF.

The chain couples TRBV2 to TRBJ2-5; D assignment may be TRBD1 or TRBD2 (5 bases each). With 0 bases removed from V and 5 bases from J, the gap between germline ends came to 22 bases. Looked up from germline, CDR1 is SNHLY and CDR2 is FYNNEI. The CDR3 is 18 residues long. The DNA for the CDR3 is TGTGCCAGCAGTGAAGCCCCCCTTCTCGCGCAGTGGGGGGAGACCCAGTACTTC. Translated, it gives CASSEAPLLAQWGETQYF.

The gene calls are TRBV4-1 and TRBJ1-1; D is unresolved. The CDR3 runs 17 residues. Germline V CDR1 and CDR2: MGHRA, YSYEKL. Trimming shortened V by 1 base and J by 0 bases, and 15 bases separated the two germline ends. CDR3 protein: CASSQVLELRVNTEAFF. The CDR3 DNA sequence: TGCGCCAGCAGCCAAGTACTCGAGTTAAGGGTGAACACTGAAGCTTTCTTT.

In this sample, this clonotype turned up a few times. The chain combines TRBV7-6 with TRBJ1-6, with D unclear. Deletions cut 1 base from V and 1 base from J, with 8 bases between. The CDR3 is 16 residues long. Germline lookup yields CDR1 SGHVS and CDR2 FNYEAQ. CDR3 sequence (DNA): TGTGCCAGCAGCTTAGGGTCCAGTTCCTATAATTCACCCCTCCACTTT. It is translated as CASSLGSSSYNSPLHF.

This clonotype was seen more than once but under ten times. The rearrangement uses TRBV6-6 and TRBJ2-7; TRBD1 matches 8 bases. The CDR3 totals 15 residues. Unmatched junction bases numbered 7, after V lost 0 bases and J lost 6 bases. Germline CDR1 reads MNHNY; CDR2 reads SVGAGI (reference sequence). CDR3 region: CASSYSPDRASEQYF. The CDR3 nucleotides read TGTGCCAGCAGTTACTCCCCGGACAGGGCTTCCGAGCAGTACTTC.